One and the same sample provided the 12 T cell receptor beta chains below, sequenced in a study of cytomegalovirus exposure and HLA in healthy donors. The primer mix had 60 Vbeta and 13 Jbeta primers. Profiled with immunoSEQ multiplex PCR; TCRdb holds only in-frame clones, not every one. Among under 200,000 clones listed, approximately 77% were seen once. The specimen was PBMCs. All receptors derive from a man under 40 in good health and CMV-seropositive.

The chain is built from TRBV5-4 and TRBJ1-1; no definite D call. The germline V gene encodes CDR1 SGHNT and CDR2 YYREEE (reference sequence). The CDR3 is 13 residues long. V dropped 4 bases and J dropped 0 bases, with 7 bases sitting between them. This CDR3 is CASSPTLNTEAFF. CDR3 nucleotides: TGTGCCAGCAGCCCTACCCTGAACACTGAAGCTTTCTTT.

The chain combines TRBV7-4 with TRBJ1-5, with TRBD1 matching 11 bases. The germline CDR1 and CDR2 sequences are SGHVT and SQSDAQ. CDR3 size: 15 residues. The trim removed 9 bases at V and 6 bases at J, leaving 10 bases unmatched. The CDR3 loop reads CARGKGTGGVQPQHF. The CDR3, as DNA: TGTGCCAGGGGTAAGGGGACAGGGGGAGTTCAGCCCCAGCATTTT.

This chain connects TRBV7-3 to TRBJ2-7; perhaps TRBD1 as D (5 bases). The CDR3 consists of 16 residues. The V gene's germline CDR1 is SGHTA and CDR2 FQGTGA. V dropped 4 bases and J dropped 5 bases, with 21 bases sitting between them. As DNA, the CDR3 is TGTGCCAGCAGCTCACACGATTACCGACAGCAGAACGAGCAGTACTTC. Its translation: CASSSHDYRQQNEQYF. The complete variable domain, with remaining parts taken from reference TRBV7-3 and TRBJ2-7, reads GAGVSQTPSNKVTEKGKYVELRCDPISGHTALYWYRQSLGQGPEFLIYFQGTGAADDSGLPNDRFFAVRPEGSVSTLKIQRTERGDSAVYLCASSSHDYRQQNEQYFGPGTRLTVT.

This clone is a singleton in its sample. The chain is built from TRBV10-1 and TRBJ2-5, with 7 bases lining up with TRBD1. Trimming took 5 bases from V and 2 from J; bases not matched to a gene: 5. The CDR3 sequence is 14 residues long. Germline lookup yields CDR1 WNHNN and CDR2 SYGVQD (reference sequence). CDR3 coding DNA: TGCGCCAGCAGTAGGACAGGACTGCAAGAGACCCAGTACTTC. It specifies CASSRTGLQETQYF.

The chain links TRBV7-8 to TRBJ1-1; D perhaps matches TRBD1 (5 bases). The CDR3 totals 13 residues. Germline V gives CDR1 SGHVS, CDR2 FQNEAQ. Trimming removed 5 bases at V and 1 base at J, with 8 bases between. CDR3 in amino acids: CASSRTGNTEAFF. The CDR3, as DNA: TGTGCCAGCAGCAGAACAGGGAACACTGAAGCTTTCTTT.

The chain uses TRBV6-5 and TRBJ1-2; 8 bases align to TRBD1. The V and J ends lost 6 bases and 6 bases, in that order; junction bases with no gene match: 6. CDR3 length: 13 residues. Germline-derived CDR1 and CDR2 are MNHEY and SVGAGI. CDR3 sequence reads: CASSPQGGDGYTF. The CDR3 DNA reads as TGTGCCAGCAGCCCACAGGGGGGGGATGGCTACACCTTC.

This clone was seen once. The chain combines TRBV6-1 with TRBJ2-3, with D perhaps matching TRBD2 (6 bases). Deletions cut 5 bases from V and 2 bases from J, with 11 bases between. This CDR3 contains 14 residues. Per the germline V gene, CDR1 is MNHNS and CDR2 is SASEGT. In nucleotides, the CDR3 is TGTGCCAGCAGTCGCGGGGCCCTCACAGATACGCAGTATTTT. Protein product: CASSRGALTDTQYF.

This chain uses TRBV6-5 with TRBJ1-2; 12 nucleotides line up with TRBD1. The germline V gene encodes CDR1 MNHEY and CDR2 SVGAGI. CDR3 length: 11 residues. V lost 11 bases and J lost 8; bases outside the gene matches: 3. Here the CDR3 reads CACGTGGGYTF. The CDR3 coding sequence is TGTGCCTGCGGGACAGGGGGCGGCTACACCTTC.

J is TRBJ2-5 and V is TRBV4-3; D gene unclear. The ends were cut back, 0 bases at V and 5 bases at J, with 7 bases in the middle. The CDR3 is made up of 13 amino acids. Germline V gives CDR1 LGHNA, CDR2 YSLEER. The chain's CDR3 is CASSQDFRETQYF. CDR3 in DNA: TGCGCCAGCAGCCAAGATTTTCGGGAGACCCAGTACTTC.

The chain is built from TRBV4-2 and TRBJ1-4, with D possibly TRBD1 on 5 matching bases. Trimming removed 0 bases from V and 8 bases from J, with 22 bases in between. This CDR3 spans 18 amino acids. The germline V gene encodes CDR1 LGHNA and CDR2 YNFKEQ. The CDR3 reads CASSQDLRSGGVGEKLFF. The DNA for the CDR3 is TGTGCCAGCAGCCAAGATCTTAGGTCCGGAGGGGTGGGAGAAAAACTGTTTTTT.

DNA for the CDR3: TGCGCCAGCAGCCAAGCAAGCGGGGGCCCTAGCTCCTACAATGAGCAGTTCTTC. This sequence encodes CASSQASGGPSSYNEQFF. This rearrangement joins TRBV4-3 to TRBJ2-1; TRBD2 aligns across 8 bases. The CDR3 is 18 residues long. Germline CDR1 is LGHNA and CDR2 is YSLEER. V dropped 1 base and J dropped 0; count of bases not matched to a gene: 8.

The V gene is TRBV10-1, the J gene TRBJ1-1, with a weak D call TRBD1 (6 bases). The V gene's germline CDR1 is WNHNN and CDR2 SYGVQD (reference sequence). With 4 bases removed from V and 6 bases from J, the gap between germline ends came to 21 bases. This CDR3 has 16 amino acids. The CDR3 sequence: CASSGGLSGKGAEAFF. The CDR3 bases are TGCGCCAGCAGTGGAGGGTTGTCAGGGAAGGGGGCTGAAGCTTTCTTT.